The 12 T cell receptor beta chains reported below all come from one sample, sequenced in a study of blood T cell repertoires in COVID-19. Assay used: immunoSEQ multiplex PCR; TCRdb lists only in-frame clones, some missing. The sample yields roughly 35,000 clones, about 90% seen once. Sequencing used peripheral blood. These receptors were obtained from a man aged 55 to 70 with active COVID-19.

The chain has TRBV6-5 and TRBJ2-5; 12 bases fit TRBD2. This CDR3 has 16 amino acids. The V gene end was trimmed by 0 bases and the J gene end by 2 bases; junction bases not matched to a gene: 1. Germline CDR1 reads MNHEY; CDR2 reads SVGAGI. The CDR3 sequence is CASSYSLAGGQETQYF. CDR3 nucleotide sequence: TGTGCCAGCAGTTACTCGCTAGCGGGAGGGCAAGAGACCCAGTACTTC.

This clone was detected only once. DNA of the CDR3: TGTGCCAGCTCGGCGGACAGGGCCGAAACCTACGAGCAGTACTTC. It translates to CASSADRAETYEQYF. V gene TRBV18 combines with J gene TRBJ2-7, with 8 nucleotides matching TRBD1. Germline loops: CDR1 KGHSH, CDR2 LQKENI. V gave up 6 bases and J gave up 2 bases; unmatched junction bases: 9. This CDR3 has 15 amino acids. Full variable domain (remainder filled in from reference TRBV18 and TRBJ2-7): NAGVMQNPRHLVRRRGQEARLRCSPMKGHSHVYWYRQLPEEGLKFMVYLQKENIIDESGMPKERFSAEFPKEGPSILRIQQVVRGDSAAYFCASSADRAETYEQYFGPGTRLTVT.

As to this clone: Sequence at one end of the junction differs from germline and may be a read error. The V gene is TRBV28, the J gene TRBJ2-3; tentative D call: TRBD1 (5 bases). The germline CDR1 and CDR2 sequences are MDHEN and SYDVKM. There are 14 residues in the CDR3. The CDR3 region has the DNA TGTGCGAGCAGAGTATCAAGGGGCGCAGATACGCAGTATTTT. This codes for CASRVSRGADTQYF.

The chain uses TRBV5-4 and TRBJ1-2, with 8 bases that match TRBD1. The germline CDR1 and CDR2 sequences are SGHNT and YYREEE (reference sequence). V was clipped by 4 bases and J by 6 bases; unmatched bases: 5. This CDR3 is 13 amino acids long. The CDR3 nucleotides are TGTGCCAGCAGCCTACAGGGGGATCATGGCTACACCTTC. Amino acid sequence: CASSLQGDHGYTF.

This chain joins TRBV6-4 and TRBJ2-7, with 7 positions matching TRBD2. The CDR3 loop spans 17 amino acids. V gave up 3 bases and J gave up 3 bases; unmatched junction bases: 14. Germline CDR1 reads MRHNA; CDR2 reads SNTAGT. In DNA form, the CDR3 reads TGTGCCAGCAGTGAAAGCGCTAGCGGATCTATTAACTACGAGCAGTACTTC. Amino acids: CASSESASGSINYEQYF.

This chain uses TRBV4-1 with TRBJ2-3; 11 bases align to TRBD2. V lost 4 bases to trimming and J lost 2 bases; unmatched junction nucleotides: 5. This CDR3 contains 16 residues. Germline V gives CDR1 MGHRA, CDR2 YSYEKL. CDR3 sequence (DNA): TGCGCCAGCAGCCTCGTGACTAGCGGGATCACAGATACGCAGTATTTT. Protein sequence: CASSLVTSGITDTQYF.

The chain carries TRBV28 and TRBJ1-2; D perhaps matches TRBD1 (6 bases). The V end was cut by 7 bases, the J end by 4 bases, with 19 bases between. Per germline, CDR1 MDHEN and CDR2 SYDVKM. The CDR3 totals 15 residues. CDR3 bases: TGTGCCAGCACTCAAAGGGGGGGGCCTACCTATGGCTACACCTTC. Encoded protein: CASTQRGGPTYGYTF.

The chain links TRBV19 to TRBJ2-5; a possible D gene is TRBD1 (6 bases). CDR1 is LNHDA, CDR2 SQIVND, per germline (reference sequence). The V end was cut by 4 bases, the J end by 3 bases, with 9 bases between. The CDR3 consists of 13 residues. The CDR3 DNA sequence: TGTGCCAGTAGTACCTACAGGGAAGAGACCCAGTACTTC. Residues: CASSTYREETQYF.

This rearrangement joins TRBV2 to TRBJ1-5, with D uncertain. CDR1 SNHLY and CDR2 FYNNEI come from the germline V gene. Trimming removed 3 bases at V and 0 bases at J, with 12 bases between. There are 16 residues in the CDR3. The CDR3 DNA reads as TGTGCCAGCAGTGATAGGCAACAGTATAGCAATCAGCCCCAGCATTTT. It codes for CASSDRQQYSNQPQHF.

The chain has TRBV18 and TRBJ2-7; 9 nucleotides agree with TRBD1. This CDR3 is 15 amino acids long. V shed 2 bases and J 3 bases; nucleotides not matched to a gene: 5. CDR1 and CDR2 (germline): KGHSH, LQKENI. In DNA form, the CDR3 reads TGTGCCAGCTCACCAAGGGACAGGGCCCTCTACGAGCAGTACTTC. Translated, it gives CASSPRDRALYEQYF.

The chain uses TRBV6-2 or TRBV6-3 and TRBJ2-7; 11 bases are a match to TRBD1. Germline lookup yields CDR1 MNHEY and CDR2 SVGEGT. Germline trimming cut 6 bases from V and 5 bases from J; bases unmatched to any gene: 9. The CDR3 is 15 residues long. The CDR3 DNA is TGTGCCAGCAGCCTAAGGACAGGGGGCATCGACGAGCAGTACTTC. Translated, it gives CASSLRTGGIDEQYF.

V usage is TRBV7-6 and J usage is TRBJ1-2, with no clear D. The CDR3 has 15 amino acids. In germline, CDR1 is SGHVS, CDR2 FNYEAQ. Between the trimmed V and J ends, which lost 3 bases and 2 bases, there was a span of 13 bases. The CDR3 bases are TGTGCCAGCAGCTTTGCACAGTCGGGGAACTATGGCTACACCTTC. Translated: CASSFAQSGNYGYTF.